This T cell receptor (beta chain) was profiled in a study of cytomegalovirus exposure and HLA in healthy donors. Findings and limits, study-wide: In the 130 or so validation repertoires, about 95% of cluster scores exceeded 0, per a later analysis. Testing in vitro showed a few CMV-associated chains specific for CMV antigens. Cytomegalovirus-associated TCR beta chains were listed, numbering roughly 150. Cytomegalovirus status was reportedly diagnosed by the classifier with high specificity and sensitivity.

This clone was picked up one time. Its matching antigen is unknown. From germline, CDR1 is KGHSH and CDR2 LQKENI. Losses at the gene ends were 2 bases for V and 10 bases for J; bases not matched to a gene: 2. The CDR3 has 14 amino acids. The table came from immunoSEQ multiplex PCR; TCRdb's copy has only in-frame clones and leaves some out. Among roughly 250,000 clones listed, around 89% were seen once. The J gene is TRBJ1-6, the V gene TRBV18; TRBD1 matches at 10 bases. This clonotype was obtained from a woman younger than 30 in good health and CMV-seronegative. Sequencing input: PBMCs. CDR3 sequence: CASSPETGGSPLHF. Here the CDR3 DNA reads TGTGCCAGCTCACCAGAGACAGGGGGCTCACCCCTCCACTTT.